One T cell receptor (beta chain) is described in this entry. This clone was detected only once. Its antigen remains unidentified. It has no much larger one-base neighbor in the sample; base qualities were not kept. Robust positive staining for Merkel cell polyomavirus Large T antigen was observed by immunohistochemistry in the tumors of all patients. Approximately twelve Merkel cell carcinoma patients were included, each with robust KLL-tetramer+ populations (above 0.04% of CD8+ T cells) in blood and/or cultured TIL. Every patient was Caucasian, and patient ages ranged from about 50 to 85 years, with a median of around 71 years. Lymph node tumors were analyzed for patients with unknown primaries presenting with nodal disease, or where primary tissue was insufficient. Clipping removes 5 bases from V and 3 bases from J, with 5 as the unmatched junction base count. From the cysteine up to the phenylalanine, the CDR3 has a length of 15 residues. Only the CDR3 portion is preserved as DNA: 45 bases, with reading frame beginning at the first base. Looking up the germline V gene yields CDR1 SGHAT and CDR2 FQNNGV.

The data derive from a study of tumor-infiltrating T cells and Merkel cell polyomavirus (dated by TCRdb to the late 2010s). Looking at the study overall: In Merkel cell carcinoma patients, the study examined CD8+ T cells specific for the Merkel cell polyomavirus KLL epitope. Patients presented at varying disease stages and were followed for a median of around 2.9 years, with a range of 1. Patients received varied, non-standardized therapies including chemotherapy, radiation and immunotherapies. TRB sequencing covered KLL-tetramer-sorted cells from blood or tumor-infiltrating lymphocytes in 14 samples, plus 12 matched whole-tumor samples. Most whole-tumor samples were obtained as 25-micron curls cut from formalin-fixed, paraffin-embedded tissue blocks. Across the study, one tumor sample was obtained as a frozen nodal tumor digest and one as a flash-frozen core biopsy of a metastasis.

The paper as a whole reports these results and caveats: The small sample size of the study (n of about 13 patients) is recognized as a limitation. Significantly improved MCC-specific survival was associated with a higher intratumoral fraction of KLL-specific T cells (about 1.8-20% versus about 0-0.15%). KLL-specific TRB repertoires were diverse and mostly private, with just one public clonotype, shared by two patients, among 397 unique sequences. Because only a single viral epitope was studied, T cells directed against other Merkel cell polyomavirus epitopes were not captured. A significant MCC-specific survival advantage (P = 0.0051) was associated with tumors having more unique KLL-specific clonotypes (roughly 5-108 vs 0-3).

Receptor amplification or capture employed the immunoSEQ multiplex PCR assay. Genomic DNA extraction, TRB sequencing and normalization were performed by Adaptive Biotechnologies (Seattle, WA). Per the original workflow: Clonality was calculated as one minus the Shannon entropy of productive TRB sequences, normalized by log2 of unique productive sequences. KLL-specific clonotypes in tumors were found by matching TCRbeta CDR3 amino acid sequences to the sequences from the tetramer-sorted sample of each patient. As stored in TCRdb, this immuneACCESS dataset retains in-frame rearrangements with V and J assigned. A fraction of the clones does not appear; measured against another copy, unresolved V genes explain less than half of the discrepancy, and the remainder lacks a known reason. The DNA was the basis for D and trimming; V, J and clone size are from that table. The sample table lists more than 20,000 clones, about 85% of them with a count of one. The ten biggest clones cover around 2.7% of the sample.

Material for sequencing was lymph node tissue. The source is a man in his fifties or sixties with Merkel cell carcinoma. The chain is assembled from TRBV11-2 and TRBJ1-4, and 8 junctional nucleotides match TRBD1. The nucleotide sequence reads as follows: TGTGCCAGCAGCCGTGACAGGGGTGCTAATGAAAAACTGTTTTTT. Translation gives CASSRDRGANEKLFF.